What follows are 27 T cell receptor beta chains derived from one specimen sequenced in a study of blood T cells in healthy people across ages. The second PCR ran about 6 to 12 cycles with a sample-barcoded 5' primer and J-beta primers. TCRdb analysed the 5' RACE reads with MiXCR anew, one entry per CDR3 protein. Of fewer than 1,000,000 distinct CDR3 sequences listed, less than 60% are singletons. The source material was blood. The receptors stem from a man older than 75 in good health.

This clonotype was seen a few times. The chain joins TRBV20-1 to TRBJ1-5; no clear D gene. The CDR3 covers 14 residues. The germline CDR1 and CDR2 sequences are DFQATT and SNEGSKA (reference sequence). V lost 7 bases, J lost 2 bases, and 15 bases lay in between. CDR3 protein: CSVLRVLGNQPQHF. CDR3 nucleotides: TGCAGTGTACTGCGGGTGTTGGGCAATCAGCCCCAGCATTTT.

Here the CDR3 reads CSAGIWDLQGIASYNEQFF. Here the CDR3 DNA reads TGCAGTGCCGGTATTTGGGATTTACAGGGGATAGCCTCCTACAATGAGCAGTTCTTC. This chain connects TRBV20-1 to TRBJ2-1; 7 bases line up with TRBD1. CDR3 length: 19 residues. The ends lost 6 bases at V and 0 bases at J; junction bases unmatched: 20. Germline loops: CDR1 DFQATT, CDR2 SNEGSKA (reference sequence).

The chain is built from TRBV7-2 and TRBJ2-3; TRBD2 aligns across 7 bases. Trimming took 5 bases from V and 0 from J; bases not matched to a gene: 2. This CDR3 region has 14 residues. Looked up from germline, CDR1 is SGHTA and CDR2 is FQGNSA. The CDR3 sequence is CASSRDYSTDTQYF. CDR3 sequence (DNA): TGTGCCAGCAGCCGGGACTATAGCACAGATACGCAGTATTTT.

The V call is TRBV20-1, the J call TRBJ2-5; the match to TRBD2 covers 13 bases. Per germline, CDR1 DFQATT and CDR2 SNEGSKA (reference sequence). After removal of 5 bases from V and 4 bases from J, the junction contained 4 bases not matched to a gene. This CDR3 is built from 14 residues. CDR3 coding DNA: TGCAGTGCTTGGACTAGCGGGAGAGTAGAGACCCAGTACTTC. Its protein product is CSAWTSGRVETQYF.

This clonotype was counted at least ten times. The chain links TRBV29-1 to TRBJ2-5; no reliable D call. There are 11 residues in the CDR3. Trimming shortened V by 3 bases and J by 2 bases, and 4 bases separated the two germline ends. Per the germline V gene, CDR1 is SQVTM and CDR2 is ANQGSEA. The CDR3 nucleotides are TGCAGCGTTGACAGGCAAGAGACCCAGTACTTC. This sequence encodes CSVDRQETQYF.

Points on this clonotype: The junction differs from germline at one of its ends, possibly a read error. The chain is built from TRBV11-3 and TRBJ2-1; a possible D gene is TRBD2 (5 bases). CDR3 length: 15 residues. In germline, CDR1 is SGHNT, CDR2 YENEEA. The CDR3 here is CASVGGSSSYNAQFF. Here the CDR3 DNA reads TGTGCCAGCGTCGGAGGTTCCAGCTCCTACAATGCGCAGTTCTTC.

This clonotype was picked up one time. The chain employs TRBV24-1 and TRBJ2-7, with 7 positions matching TRBD1. J lost 9 bases, V lost 5 bases, and 15 bases had no gene match. Germline V CDR1 and CDR2: KGHDR, SFDVKD. There are 15 residues in the CDR3. CDR3 region: CATSGNRGGLRGQYF. CDR3 nucleotide sequence: TGTGCCACCAGTGGCAACAGGGGCGGCCTACGAGGGCAGTACTTC.

V gene TRBV7-8 combines with J gene TRBJ2-6; a possible D gene is TRBD1 (5 bases). The germline V gene encodes CDR1 SGHVS and CDR2 FQNEAQ. CDR3 length: 15 amino acids. The V and J ends lost 5 bases and 0 bases respectively, with 8 bases between them. The CDR3 is CASSPQDSGANVLTF. The CDR3, as DNA: TGTGCCAGCAGCCCACAGGACTCTGGGGCCAACGTCCTGACTTTC. Full variable domain (outside the CDR3, taken from reference TRBV7-8 and TRBJ2-6): GAGVSQSPRYKVAKRGQDVALRCDPISGHVSLFWYQQALGQGPEFLTYFQNEAQLDKSGLPSDRFFAERPEGSVSTLKIQRTQQEDSAVYLCASSPQDSGANVLTFGAGSRLTVL.

The chain is built from TRBV15 and TRBJ1-2, with TRBD1 matching 7 bases. This CDR3 comprises 13 residues. J gave up 3 bases and V 5 bases, and 3 bases lay outside the gene matches. Germline V gene data show CDR1 as LNHNV and CDR2 as YYDKDF (reference sequence). CDR3: CATSGGTDYGYTF. CDR3 nucleotides: TGTGCCACCAGCGGGGGGACAGACTATGGCTACACCTTC.

The chain joins TRBV12-3 or TRBV12-4 to TRBJ2-3; TRBD2 matches 10 bases. The CDR3 consists of 16 residues. V was pared by 8 bases and J by 6 bases, with 14 bases of the junction left unmatched. This chain's CDR3 is CASRSSGSPRADTQYF. Written as DNA, the CDR3 is TGTGCCAGCCGATCTAGCGGGAGCCCCAGGGCGGATACGCAGTATTTT.

The chain carries TRBV20-1 and TRBJ2-5; tentatively, D is TRBD2 (6 bases). V was cut by 3 bases and J by 7 bases, with 24 bases left in between. The CDR3 spans 16 residues. Per the germline V gene, CDR1 is DFQATT and CDR2 is SNEGSKA (reference sequence). This CDR3 is CSARSPGEDSLGTQYF. The DNA of the CDR3 is TGCAGTGCTAGGTCCCCGGGGGAGGACTCGCTGGGGACCCAGTACTTC.

In this sample, this clonotype turned up once. The V gene is TRBV7-9, the J gene TRBJ1-4; 8 nucleotides line up with TRBD1. J lost 7 bases, V lost 5 bases, and 6 bases had no gene match. CDR3 length: 14 residues. Germline V gives CDR1 SEHNR, CDR2 FQNEAQ (reference sequence). CDR3 nucleotides: TGTGCCAGCAGCCCGGACAGGGATCGTGAAAAACTGTTTTTT. This sequence encodes CASSPDRDREKLFF.

The genes are TRBV7-2 and TRBJ2-1; 8 positions agree with TRBD1. The V gene end was trimmed by 1 base and the J gene end by 8 bases; junction bases not matched to a gene: 13. The CDR3 loop spans 17 amino acids. Per germline, CDR1 SGHTA and CDR2 FQGNSA. Here the CDR3 DNA reads TGTGCCAGCAGCTTAGTGTTCCGACAGGGGACAAGGGATGAGCAGTTCTTC. It translates to CASSLVFRQGTRDEQFF. Full variable domain (outside the CDR3, taken from reference TRBV7-2 and TRBJ2-1): GAGVSQSPSNKVTEKGKDVELRCDPISGHTALYWYRQSLGQGLEFLIYFQGNSAPDKSGLPSDRFSAERTGGSVSTLTIQRTQQEDSAVYLCASSLVFRQGTRDEQFFGPGTRLTVL.

The chain couples TRBV7-2 to TRBJ1-5, with no clear D. Germline CDR1 is SGHTA and CDR2 is FQGNSA. V was cut by 4 bases and J by 6 bases, with 10 bases left in between. The CDR3 runs 13 residues. This CDR3 is CASSSTWVQPQHF. For the CDR3, the DNA is TGTGCCAGCAGCTCCACTTGGGTTCAGCCCCAGCATTTT. Combining the CDR3 with reference TRBV7-2 and TRBJ1-5 gives the whole variable domain GAGVSQSPSNKVTEKGKDVELRCDPISGHTALYWYRQSLGQGLEFLIYFQGNSAPDKSGLPSDRFSAERTGGSVSTLTIQRTQQEDSAVYLCASSSTWVQPQHFGDGTRLSIL.

In its sample, this clonotype was seen once. The chain carries TRBV29-1 and TRBJ2-2, with D unresolved. Germline V lookup: CDR1 SQVTM, CDR2 ANQGSEA. The CDR3 is made up of 11 amino acids. The ends were cut back, 7 bases at V and 3 bases at J, with 6 bases in the middle. This CDR3 is CSAIDTGELFF. The DNA of the CDR3 is TGCAGCGCGATAGACACCGGGGAGCTGTTTTTT.

The chain combines TRBV20-1 with TRBJ2-7; 14 bases agree with TRBD2. The J call may be in error: the DNA end matches TRBJ2-5 better. Germline values: CDR1 DFQATT, CDR2 SNEGSKA (reference sequence). CDR3 length: 16 amino acids. CDR3 sequence reads: CSAEPGLAGVAKTQYF. The CDR3 region has the DNA TGCAGTGCTGAACCGGGACTAGCGGGAGTCGCGAAGACCCAGTACTTC.

This sequence joins TRBV9 and TRBJ1-1, with D unresolved. V dropped 0 bases and J dropped 3 bases, with 9 bases sitting between them. The CDR3 has 14 residues. The V gene's germline CDR1 is SGDLS and CDR2 YYNGEE. The CDR3 loop reads CASSVVSQYTEAFF. As DNA, the CDR3 is TGTGCCAGCAGCGTAGTCTCGCAGTACACTGAAGCTTTCTTT.

In this sample, this clonotype turned up once. The gene calls are TRBV5-1 and TRBJ1-5, with D unclear. The CDR3 sequence is 16 residues long. V was clipped by 0 bases and J by 0 bases, with 10 bases between them. Germline V gives CDR1 SGHRS, CDR2 YFSETQ. The CDR3, as DNA: TGCGCCAGCAGCTTGGCGGGCAGGATTAGCAATCAGCCCCAGCATTTT. Translated, it gives CASSLAGRISNQPQHF.

The rearrangement links TRBV7-2 to TRBJ1-3; D is undetermined. V lost 1 base and J lost 0, with 4 bases in between. The CDR3 is 14 amino acids. CDR1 and CDR2 from the germline V gene are SGHTA and FQGNSA. The CDR3 DNA reads as TGTGCCAGCAGCTTAGACAGCTCTGGAAACACCATATATTTT. This codes for CASSLDSSGNTIYF.

This clonotype was detected once. The chain combines TRBV30 with TRBJ2-6; TRBD1 aligns across 7 bases. Per germline, CDR1 GTSNPN and CDR2 SVGIG (reference sequence). This CDR3 has 14 residues. J was trimmed by 2 bases and V by 8 bases; bases with no gene match: 6. CDR3 sequence: CARSDRAGANVLTF. The CDR3 DNA follows: TGTGCCCGCAGTGACAGGGCTGGGGCCAACGTCCTGACTTTC.

This clonotype was seen only a few times. The chain links TRBV6-5 to TRBJ1-2; D is ambiguous. Trimming removed 0 bases from V and 7 bases from J, with 12 bases in between. This CDR3 is built from 14 residues. In germline, CDR1 is MNHEY, CDR2 SVGAGI. DNA for the CDR3: TGTGCCAGCAGTTACTCGGCCGACTTCGGTGGCTACACCTTC. Its translation is CASSYSADFGGYTF.

This clonotype was recorded a few times. The chain recombines TRBV7-2 with TRBJ1-6; D may be TRBD1 (5 bases). Trimming stripped 3 bases from V and 7 bases from J, with 19 bases between. This CDR3 has 17 residues. Germline values: CDR1 SGHTA, CDR2 FQGNSA. CDR3 sequence (DNA): TGTGCCAGCAGCTTTTCTGGACTGAGGGGTGGCAATTCACCCCTCCACTTT. Encoded protein: CASSFSGLRGGNSPLHF.

This clonotype has only one observation. This chain connects TRBV7-2 to TRBJ2-3; D perhaps matches TRBD2 (5 bases). Deletions cut 0 bases from V and 2 bases from J, with 18 bases between. There are 18 residues in the CDR3. Per germline, CDR1 SGHTA and CDR2 FQGNSA. The CDR3 reads CASSLAPSGSAVTDTQYF. CDR3 DNA sequence: TGTGCCAGCAGCTTAGCGCCTTCGGGATCGGCCGTCACAGATACGCAGTATTTT. The variable domain in full, with the rest retrieved from reference TRBV7-2 and TRBJ2-3, is GAGVSQSPSNKVTEKGKDVELRCDPISGHTALYWYRQSLGQGLEFLIYFQGNSAPDKSGLPSDRFSAERTGGSVSTLTIQRTQQEDSAVYLCASSLAPSGSAVTDTQYFGPGTRLTVL.

The chain links TRBV20-1 to TRBJ2-7, with 15 nucleotides matching TRBD2. Germline CDR1 is DFQATT and CDR2 is SNEGSKA (reference sequence). The CDR3 is made up of 16 amino acids. V lost 4 bases, J lost 4 bases, and 8 bases stayed unmatched. The CDR3 nucleotides are TGCAGTGCTACCGGACTAGCGGGAGGGCCTTGGTACGAGCAGTACTTC. Encoded protein: CSATGLAGGPWYEQYF.

The chain uses TRBV7-2 and TRBJ2-1; no clear D. Trimming removed 4 bases from V and 10 bases from J, with 14 bases in between. The CDR3 has 13 amino acids. Germline CDR1 SGHTA, CDR2 FQGNSA. The CDR3 protein is CASSSGPTTEQFF. In nucleotides, the CDR3 is TGTGCCAGCAGCTCCGGACCCACTACGGAGCAGTTCTTC. Full variable domain (missing parts from reference TRBV7-2 and TRBJ2-1): GAGVSQSPSNKVTEKGKDVELRCDPISGHTALYWYRQSLGQGLEFLIYFQGNSAPDKSGLPSDRFSAERTGGSVSTLTIQRTQQEDSAVYLCASSSGPTTEQFFGPGTRLTVL.

This clonotype was counted only a few times. The rearrangement uses TRBV7-2 and TRBJ1-5; D is uncertain. Between the trimmed V and J ends, which lost 5 bases and 5 bases, there was a span of 16 bases. Germline V gene lookup returns CDR1 SGHTA and CDR2 FQGNSA. CDR3 size: 15 residues. CDR3 sequence (DNA): TGTGCCAGCAGCCGTGGGCCCTTGGCGGATCAGCCCCAGCATTTT. Translating it yields CASSRGPLADQPQHF.

This clonotype appeared many times. CDR3 coding DNA: TGTGCCAGCAGCTCCCGGAGGGCCGGTGAGCAGTTCTTC. It encodes CASSSRRAGEQFF. The chain combines TRBV7-3 with TRBJ2-1; possible D gene TRBD2, 6 bases. The CDR3 contains 13 residues. V dropped 4 bases and J dropped 9 bases, with 13 bases sitting between them. The germline V gene encodes CDR1 SGHTA and CDR2 FQGTGA. The entire variable domain, with the rest obtained from reference TRBV7-3 and TRBJ2-1, is as follows: GAGVSQTPSNKVTEKGKYVELRCDPISGHTALYWYRQSLGQGPEFLIYFQGTGAADDSGLPNDRFFAVRPEGSVSTLKIQRTERGDSAVYLCASSSRRAGEQFFGPGTRLTVL.